A single sample is the source of the 17 T cell receptor beta chains below, sequenced in a study of T cell clonotyping in hematopoietic cell transplantation. TCRdb keeps only in-frame clones here, not all; method: immunoSEQ multiplex PCR. The profile covers about 16,000 clones, with approximately 83% appearing a single time and approximately 4% taken by the ten largest. The sequenced sample consisted of peripheral blood mononuclear cells. The receptors were gathered from a woman aged 40 to 55 in good health. Some clones in this sample may be carry-over from other donors' samples.

A word on this clone: One junction end disagrees with the germline gene, perhaps due to a read error. The chain combines TRBV10-1 with TRBJ2-7; 7 positions match TRBD2. The CDR3 loop spans 16 amino acids. Per the germline V gene, CDR1 is WNHNN and CDR2 is SYGVQD (reference sequence). DNA for the CDR3: TGTGCCAGCAGGGAGGGCCGACTCCCCCCCATCCGCGAGCAGTACTTC. Residues: CASREGRLPPIREQYF.

This rearrangement joins TRBV14 to TRBJ1-1, with TRBD1 matching over 9 bases. J gave up 0 bases and V 6 bases, and 14 bases lay outside the gene matches. Germline loops: CDR1 SGHDN, CDR2 FVKESK. CDR3 length: 18 residues. The CDR3 region has the DNA TGTGCCAGCAGAGAATCGGGACAGGGTAACAGATTGAACACTGAAGCTTTCTTT. Translating gives CASRESGQGNRLNTEAFF.

This chain links TRBV7-8 with TRBJ1-5; D not certain. The CDR3 spans 12 residues. V was shortened by 2 bases and J by 3 bases, with 2 bases between the two germline ends. Germline CDR1 is SGHVS and CDR2 is FQNEAQ. The CDR3 region has the DNA TGTGCCAGCAGCTTATCCAATCAGCCCCAGCATTTT. This sequence encodes CASSLSNQPQHF.

The chain joins TRBV28 to TRBJ1-4; 12 positions agree with TRBD1. The CDR3 contains 15 residues. The germline V gene has CDR1 MDHEN and CDR2 SYDVKM. Trimming took 8 bases from V and 8 from J; bases not matched to a gene: 9. The CDR3 loop reads CASRTRGTGGEKLFF. The DNA for the CDR3 is TGTGCCAGCCGAACCCGAGGGACAGGGGGCGAAAAACTGTTTTTT.

The rearrangement joins TRBV30 to TRBJ1-1; TRBD1 agrees at 7 bases. Germline loops: CDR1 GTSNPN, CDR2 SVGIG (reference sequence). The CDR3 spans 15 residues. Trimming cost V 3 bases and J 0 bases; bases outside gene matches: 7. The CDR3 region has the DNA TGTGCCTGGAGGACGACAGGGCTCATGAACACTGAAGCTTTCTTT. This encodes CAWRTTGLMNTEAFF.

The chain carries TRBV30 and TRBJ1-4; D remains ambiguous. The germline V gene has CDR1 GTSNPN and CDR2 SVGIG (reference sequence). Trimming removed 3 bases from V and 0 bases from J, with 8 bases in between. The CDR3 length is 14 residues. DNA of the CDR3: TGTGCCTGGAGGTACCGAGCAACTAATGAAAAACTGTTTTTT. Translation gives CAWRYRATNEKLFF.

The V and J genes are TRBV4-3 and TRBJ2-7, with 7 bases matching TRBD2. Germline V lookup: CDR1 LGHNA, CDR2 YSLEER. This CDR3 region has 16 residues. With 0 bases clipped from V and 0 bases from J, the junction kept 5 bases outside the gene matches. CDR3 in amino acids: CASSQDQRGSSYEQYF. CDR3 coding DNA: TGCGCCAGCAGCCAAGATCAGCGGGGAAGCTCCTACGAGCAGTACTTC.

There are a few counts of this clone. The chain uses TRBV19 and TRBJ2-7, with D possibly matching TRBD1 (7 bases). CDR1 and CDR2 (germline): LNHDA, SQIVND (reference sequence). The ends were cut back, 3 bases at V and 4 bases at J, with 13 bases in the middle. The CDR3 spans 14 residues. CDR3 sequence (DNA): TGTGCCAGTAGTATCCAGGGGGAGGCTTACGAGCAGTACTTC. It is translated as CASSIQGEAYEQYF.

This chain joins TRBV6-5 and TRBJ1-2; 8 nucleotides align to TRBD1. The trim removed 4 bases at V and 7 bases at J, leaving 14 bases unmatched. Per germline, CDR1 MNHEY and CDR2 SVGAGI. The length of the CDR3 is 16 residues. CDR3 coding DNA: TGTGCCAGCAGTTCCACCAATCAGGGGGCGCGAAGTGGCTACACCTTC. Protein sequence: CASSSTNQGARSGYTF.

V and J are TRBV11-2 and TRBJ1-1, with D maybe TRBD1 (5 bases). Germline V lookup: CDR1 SGHAT, CDR2 FQNNGV. Trimming removed 4 bases at V and 0 bases at J, with 15 bases between. The CDR3 loop spans 16 amino acids. The CDR3 sequence is CASSSGTGGLNTEAFF. In nucleotides, the CDR3 is TGTGCCAGCAGCTCGGGGACGGGAGGATTGAACACTGAAGCTTTCTTT.

The table lists this clone with a few counts. Distinct nucleotide sequences in the sample also encode this CDR3. The rearrangement uses TRBV5-6 and TRBJ2-7; D is unclear. Germline-derived CDR1 and CDR2 are SGHDT and YYEEEE. This CDR3 region has 12 residues. Trimming took 4 bases from V and 0 from J, leaving 5 bases between them. This CDR3 is CASSLSSYEQYF. The DNA of the CDR3 is TGTGCCAGCAGCCTCAGCTCCTACGAGCAGTACTTC.

The sample holds one count of this clone. The chain's CDR3 is CASSEEAGGTDTQYF. The CDR3 bases are TGTGCCAGCAGTGAAGAAGCAGGGGGCACAGATACGCAGTATTTT. The rearrangement uses TRBV6-1 and TRBJ2-3; tentative D call: TRBD1 (6 bases). V lost 1 base, J lost 1 base, and 9 bases lay in between. CDR3 length equals 15 residues. From germline, CDR1 is MNHNS and CDR2 SASEGT.

The chain couples TRBV30 to TRBJ1-2; no reliable D call. The CDR3 is made up of 13 amino acids. V was shortened by 0 bases and J by 1 base, with 6 bases between the two germline ends. Per germline, CDR1 GTSNPN and CDR2 SVGIG (reference sequence). CDR3 region: CAWSVDYNYGYTF. The CDR3 nucleotides are TGTGCCTGGAGTGTAGATTATAACTATGGCTACACCTTC.

This rearrangement joins TRBV5-1 to TRBJ2-3, with 9 bases aligning to TRBD2. From germline, CDR1 is SGHRS and CDR2 YFSETQ. J lost 0 bases, V lost 0 bases, and 5 bases had no gene match. The CDR3 spans 17 residues. The CDR3 DNA sequence: TGCGCCAGCAGCTTGGGGCGAACTAGCGGGAGCACAGATACGCAGTATTTT. As protein: CASSLGRTSGSTDTQYF.

The chain uses TRBV7-9 and TRBJ2-7, with 11 bases lining up with TRBD2. This CDR3 spans 13 amino acids. Trimming took 7 bases from V and 6 from J; bases not matched to a gene: 5. In germline, CDR1 is SEHNR, CDR2 FQNEAQ (reference sequence). CDR3 sequence (DNA): TGTGCCAGCACAACTAGCGGGAGTTCCGAGCAGTACTTC. This gives the protein CASTTSGSSEQYF.

Concerning this clone: The junction departs from the called germline gene at one end, perhaps through a read error. The chain combines TRBV5-8 with TRBJ2-1, with 7 bases aligning to TRBD2. Germline CDR1 and CDR2: SGHTS and YDEGEE. The CDR3 is 16 amino acids. The CDR3 here is CASSLWGSGIYIEQFF. CDR3 DNA: TGTGCCAGCAGCCTTTGGGGGAGCGGGATCTACATTGAGCAGTTCTTC.

The chain combines TRBV2 with TRBJ1-2; D is undetermined. Trimming stripped 2 bases from V and 5 bases from J, with 9 bases between. The CDR3 covers 13 residues. CDR1 is SNHLY and CDR2 is FYNNEI in the germline V gene. CDR3 nucleotides: TGTGCCAGCAGTGAAAGCAGCCCGTATGGCTACACCTTC. Amino acids: CASSESSPYGYTF. Filled out from reference TRBV2 and TRBJ1-2, the complete variable domain reads EPEVTQTPSHQVTQMGQEVILRCVPISNHLYFYWYRQILGQKVEFLVSFYNNEISEKSEIFDDQFSVERPDGSNFTLKIRSTKLEDSAMYFCASSESSPYGYTFGSGTRLTVV.